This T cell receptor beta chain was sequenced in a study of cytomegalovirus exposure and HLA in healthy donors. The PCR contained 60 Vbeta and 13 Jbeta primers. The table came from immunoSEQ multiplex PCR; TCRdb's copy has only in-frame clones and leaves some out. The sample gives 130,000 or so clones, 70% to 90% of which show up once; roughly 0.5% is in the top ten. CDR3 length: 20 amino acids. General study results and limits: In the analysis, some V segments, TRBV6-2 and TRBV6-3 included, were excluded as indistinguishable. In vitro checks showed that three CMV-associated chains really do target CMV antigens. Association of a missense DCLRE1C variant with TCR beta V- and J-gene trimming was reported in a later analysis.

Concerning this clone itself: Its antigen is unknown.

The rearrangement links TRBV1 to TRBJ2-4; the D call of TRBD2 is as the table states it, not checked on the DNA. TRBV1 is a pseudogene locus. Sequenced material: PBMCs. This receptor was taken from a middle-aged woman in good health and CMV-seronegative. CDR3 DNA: TGCACCAGCAGCCTTTGGGGTAGCGGGAGGGATTTGAAGGCCAAAAACATTCAGTACTTC. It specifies CTSSLWGSGRDLKAKNIQYF.